The next 7 T cell receptor beta chains were all read from a single sample in a study of metastatic and nonmetastatic thyroid tumors. TCRdb used MiXCR to call clones anew from the PCR reads. This table has about 69,000 clones, 12% to 15% appearing once. All patients were treatment-naive before thyroid surgery. Sequenced input: blood. These TCRs come from a male donor with papillary thyroid cancer or a benign thyroid nodule (not recorded which). Some clones in this sample may be carry-over from other donors' samples.

This clone was counted many times. The chain links TRBV19 to TRBJ2-5, with TRBD1 matching 10 bases. Trimming removed 7 bases from V and 3 bases from J; junction bases left unmatched: 2. This CDR3 is built from 13 residues. The germline V gene encodes CDR1 LNHDA and CDR2 SQIVND (reference sequence). CDR3 coding DNA: TGTGCCAGTATGGGACAGGGGAAAGAGACCCAGTACTTC. Residues: CASMGQGKETQYF.

This clone was observed many times. The chain joins TRBV10-2 to TRBJ1-1, with TRBD1 matching over 10 bases. V dropped 7 bases and J dropped 9; count of bases not matched to a gene: 8. The germline CDR1 and CDR2 sequences are WSHSY and SAAADI. The CDR3 runs 13 residues. The CDR3 coding sequence is TGCGCCAGCAACCTGGACAGGGGGGACCAAGCTTTCTTT. Translation gives CASNLDRGDQAFF.

This clone was recorded at least ten times. The chain has TRBV5-1 and TRBJ2-3; D is unclear. With 3 bases removed from V and 0 bases from J, the gap between germline ends came to 8 bases. Per germline, CDR1 SGHRS and CDR2 YFSETQ. The CDR3 sequence is 14 residues long. DNA for the CDR3: TGCGCCAGCAGCTGGGCGGAGAGCACAGATACGCAGTATTTT. Its translation: CASSWAESTDTQYF. Drawing the rest from reference TRBV5-1 and TRBJ2-3, the complete variable domain is KAGVTQTPRYLIKTRGQQVTLSCSPISGHRSVSWYQQTPGQGLQFLFEYFSETQRNKGNFPGRFSGRQFSNSRSEMNVSTLELGDSALYLCASSWAESTDTQYFGPGTRLTVL.

This clone was counted many times. The chain uses TRBV9 and TRBJ1-1, with TRBD1 identical over 7 bases. The CDR3 loop spans 14 amino acids. V gave up 2 bases and J gave up 11 bases; unmatched junction bases: 12. Germline CDR1 reads SGDLS; CDR2 reads YYNGEE. The CDR3 is CASSVGAGGLEAFF. DNA of the CDR3: TGTGCCAGCAGCGTTGGGGCAGGGGGGTTGGAGGCTTTCTTT.

In this sample, this clone turned up many times. This chain uses TRBV20-1 with TRBJ1-5, with D perhaps matching TRBD1 (5 bases). This CDR3 has 16 residues. Germline V gives CDR1 DFQATT, CDR2 SNEGSKA (reference sequence). The ends were cut back, 0 bases at V and 3 bases at J, with 15 bases in the middle. The CDR3 coding sequence is TGCAGTGCTAGAGATGGAGAGGGAGGACACAATCAGCCCCAGCATTTT. This sequence encodes CSARDGEGGHNQPQHF.

In this sample, this clone turned up a few times. A read error may be the cause here, since a much bigger clone is one base away. The same CDR3 arises from other DNA sequences in this sample as well. The chain recombines TRBV28 with TRBJ1-4; D is unclear. This CDR3 has 14 amino acids. Germline V gene lookup returns CDR1 MDHEN and CDR2 SYDVKM. The CDR3 loop reads CASSLRATNEKLFF. The CDR3 DNA is TGTGCCAGCAGTTTGCGAGCAACTAATGAAAAGCTGTTTTTT.

The CDR3 DNA reads as TGTGCCAGCAGACCAAATGGGGGGGCATATTACAATGAGCAGTTCTTC. Translated, it gives CASRPNGGAYYNEQFF. The chain joins TRBV7-7 to TRBJ2-1, with D tentatively TRBD2 (7 bases). CDR1 SSHAT and CDR2 FNYEAQ come from the germline V gene (reference sequence). This CDR3 spans 16 amino acids. With 6 bases removed from V and 4 bases from J, the gap between germline ends came to 19 bases.